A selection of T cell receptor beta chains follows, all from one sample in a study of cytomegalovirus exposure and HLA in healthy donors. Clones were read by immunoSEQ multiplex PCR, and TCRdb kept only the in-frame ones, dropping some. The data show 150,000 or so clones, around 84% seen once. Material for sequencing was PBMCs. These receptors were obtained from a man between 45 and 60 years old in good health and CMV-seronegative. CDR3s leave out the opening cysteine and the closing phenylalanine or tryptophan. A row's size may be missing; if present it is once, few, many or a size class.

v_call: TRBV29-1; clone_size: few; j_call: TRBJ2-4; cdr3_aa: SAPLTASLAKNIQY
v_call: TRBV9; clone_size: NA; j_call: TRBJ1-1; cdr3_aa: ASGTGGRSEAF
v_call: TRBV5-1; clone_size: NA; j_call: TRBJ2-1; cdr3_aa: ASSLEGGGGGALGSEQF
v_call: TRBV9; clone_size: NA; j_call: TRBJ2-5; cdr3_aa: ASSATGLTETQY
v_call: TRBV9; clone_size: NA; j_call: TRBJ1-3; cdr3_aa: ASSAGTVLSGNTIY
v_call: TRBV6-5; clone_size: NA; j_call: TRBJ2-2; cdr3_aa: ASSTGSRAGELF
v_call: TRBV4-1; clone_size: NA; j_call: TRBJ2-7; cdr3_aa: ASSLQGAFYEQY
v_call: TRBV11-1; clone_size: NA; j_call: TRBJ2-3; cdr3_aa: ASSRGIRRSTDTQY
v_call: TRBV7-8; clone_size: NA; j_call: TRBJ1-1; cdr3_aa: ASNPRGGTEAF
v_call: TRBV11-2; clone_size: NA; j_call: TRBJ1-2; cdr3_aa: ASSLEARYYGYT
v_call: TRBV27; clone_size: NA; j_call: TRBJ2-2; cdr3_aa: ASSHRGGRGTGELF
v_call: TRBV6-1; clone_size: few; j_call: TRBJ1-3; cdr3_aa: ASSENVLGVGGNTIY
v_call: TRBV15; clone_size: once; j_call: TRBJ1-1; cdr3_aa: ATSRGQGALNTEAF
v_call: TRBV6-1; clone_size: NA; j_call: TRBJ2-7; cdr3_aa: ASSDPTGTDLYEQY
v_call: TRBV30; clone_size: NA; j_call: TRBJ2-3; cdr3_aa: AWSTAGIRY
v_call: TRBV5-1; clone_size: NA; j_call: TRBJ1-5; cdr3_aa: ASSLDGGNQPQH
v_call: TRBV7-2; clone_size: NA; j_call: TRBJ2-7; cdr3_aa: ASRSRLAGDEQY
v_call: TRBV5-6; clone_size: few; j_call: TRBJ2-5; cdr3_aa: ASSRLAGGWQETQY
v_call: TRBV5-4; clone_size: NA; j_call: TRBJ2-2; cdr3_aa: ASSFRTGGNTGELF
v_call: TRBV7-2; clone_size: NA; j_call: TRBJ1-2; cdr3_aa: ASSLAGAAGYT
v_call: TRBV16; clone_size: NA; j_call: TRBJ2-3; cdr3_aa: ASSQGRGGTDTQY
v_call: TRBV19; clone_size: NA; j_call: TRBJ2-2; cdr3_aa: ASSTRTSGGFSTGELF
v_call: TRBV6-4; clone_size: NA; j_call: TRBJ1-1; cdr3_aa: ASSKTGGTEAF